A selection of T cell receptor beta chains follows, all from one sample in a study of blood T cell repertoires in COVID-19. Clones were sequenced by immunoSEQ multiplex PCR, and TCRdb holds only the in-frame ones, with some missing. The table lists 30,000 to 40,000 clones, 85% to 95% of them singletons. The specimen was peripheral blood. These TCRs come from a human donor in a cohort sampled during active COVID-19. Both conserved end residues are part of each CDR3. D genes are given only for firm matches. Not every row has a clone size; where given, it reads once, few, many or a size class.

clone size | D gene | J gene | V gene | CDR3 DNA | CDR3 protein
NA | NA | TRBJ2-1 | TRBV5-1 | TGCGCCAGCAGCCCACGCTTGGGGGGAGCCTACAATGAGCAGTTCTTC | CASSPRLGGAYNEQFF
NA | NA | TRBJ2-5 | TRBV30 | TGTGCCTGGAGTGTAACAAATACGAAACAAGAGACCCAGTACTTC | CAWSVTNTKQETQYF
NA | TRBD2 | TRBJ2-7 | TRBV11-2 | TGTGCCAGCAGCCCATCTAGCGGGAGTGATTACGAGCAGTACTTC | CASSPSSGSDYEQYF
NA | TRBD1 | TRBJ1-1 | TRBV3-1/TRBV3-2 | TGTGCCAGCAGCCAAGGGGGGACAGGGGGCCCAAACACTGAAGCTTTCTTT | CASSQGGTGGPNTEAFF
NA | TRBD2 | TRBJ2-1 | TRBV6-5 | TGTGCCAGCAAGGCGGGGGGGTACAATGAGCAGTTCTTC | CASKAGGYNEQFF
NA | NA | TRBJ1-3 | TRBV30 | TGTGCCTGGAATCGAGGATGGGGAGTACCCCTGGGCTCTGGAAACACCATATATTTT | CAWNRGWGVPLGSGNTIYF
once | NA | TRBJ2-3 | TRBV9 | TGTGCCAGCCGAAGGGAAGCGGTTGATACGCAGTATTTT | CASRREAVDTQYF
NA | TRBD1 | TRBJ1-1 | TRBV12-5 | TGTGCTAGTGGTTTGGTACGAACAGGGGGCAGGACGAACACTGAAGCTTTCTTT | CASGLVRTGGRTNTEAFF
NA | TRBD1 | TRBJ1-4 | TRBV5-1 | TGCGCCAGCAGCCTACAGGGGGCTCATGAAAAACTGTTTTTT | CASSLQGAHEKLFF
once | NA | TRBJ2-1 | TRBV19 | TGTGCCAGTCGTACAGGGTCGGGTTACAATGAGCAGTTCTTC | CASRTGSGYNEQFF
NA | NA | TRBJ2-4 | TRBV2 | TGTGCCAGCAGCCAAGGCAGGGGAGAGCACATTCAGTACTTC | CASSQGRGEHIQYF
NA | TRBD1 | TRBJ1-6 | TRBV30 | TGTGCCTGGAGTAGGCAGGGGGCGACGAATTCACCCCTCCACTTT | CAWSRQGATNSPLHF
NA | TRBD1 | TRBJ1-6 | TRBV9 | TGTGCCAGCAGCTCCCCCCCCGGGACAGGGTCTTCACCCCTCCACTTT | CASSSPPGTGSSPLHF
NA | NA | TRBJ1-5 | TRBV5-5 | TGTGCCAGCAGCTTTATAACAGGGCCAAGCAATCAGCCCCAGCATTTT | CASSFITGPSNQPQHF
NA | TRBD2 | TRBJ2-6 | TRBV6-5 | TGTGCCAGCTGGGGGGGATGGTCTGGGGCCAACGTCCTGACTTTC | CASWGGWSGANVLTF
NA | TRBD1 | TRBJ2-2 | TRBV5-1 | TGCGCCAGCAGGGGGGATGACAGGGCCCCCGGGGAGCTGTTTTTT | CASRGDDRAPGELFF
once | NA | TRBJ1-4 | TRBV5-1 | TGCGCCAGCAGCTTGCTCGGGCGGGTTAATGAAAAACTGTTTTTT | CASSLLGRVNEKLFF
once | NA | TRBJ1-1 | TRBV3-1/TRBV3-2 | TGTGCCAGCAGCCAAACAGCGGGGGACACTGAAGCTTTCTTT | CASSQTAGDTEAFF
NA | TRBD2 | TRBJ2-3 | TRBV19 | TGTGCCAGTAGTATAGTTGGGGGAGGGAGCACAGATACGCAGTATTTT | CASSIVGGGSTDTQYF
NA | NA | TRBJ1-3 | TRBV6-5 | TGTGCCAGCAGTTATTCCCCACAGAGCTCTGGAAACACCATATATTTT | CASSYSPQSSGNTIYF
NA | NA | TRBJ1-4 | TRBV15 | TGTGCCACCAGCAGAGCCAGGAATGAAAAACTGTTTTTT | CATSRARNEKLFF
NA | TRBD1 | TRBJ2-3 | TRBV6-2/TRBV6-3 | TGTGCCAGCAGTTTACAGGGGGGTATGGATACGCAGTATTTT | CASSLQGGMDTQYF
NA | NA | TRBJ1-4 | TRBV5-8 | TGTGCCAGCAGCACACAGGGTCGGACAACTAATGAAAAACTGTTTTTT | CASSTQGRTTNEKLFF
NA | NA | TRBJ2-2 | TRBV4-3 | TGCGCCAGCAGCCAAGATGGGGGGTCGACGAACACCGGGGAGCTGTTTTTT | CASSQDGGSTNTGELFF
NA | TRBD1 | TRBJ1-1 | TRBV7-3 | TGTGCCAGCAGCGTAACAGGGGGCGCGACCACTGAAGCTTTCTTT | CASSVTGGATTEAFF
NA | TRBD1 | TRBJ1-1 | TRBV30 | TGTGCCTGGAGAGGGGCCAGACAGGGCGCTTTCTTT | CAWRGARQGAFF
NA | TRBD2 | TRBJ2-7 | TRBV3-1/TRBV3-2 | TGTGCCAGCAGCCAAGAGGCTAGCGGGAGTAGCGAGCAGTACTTC | CASSQEASGSSEQYF
NA | TRBD1 | TRBJ1-4 | TRBV7-9 | TGTGCCACCGGGACAGGGGGAAATGAAAAACTGTTTTTT | CATGTGGNEKLFF
NA | TRBD1 | TRBJ2-3 | TRBV9 | TGTGCCAGCAGCGTAGAGGGACAGGGGGGCACAGATACGCAGTATTTT | CASSVEGQGGTDTQYF
NA | NA | TRBJ1-4 | TRBV9 | TGTGCCAGCTCCTCGGACTCTAATGAAAAACTGTTTTTT | CASSSDSNEKLFF
NA | NA | TRBJ2-5 | TRBV27 | TGTGCCAGCACCGTACAGGCGGGATGGGAGACCCAGTACTTC | CASTVQAGWETQYF
NA | NA | TRBJ1-2 | TRBV5-6 | TGTGCCAGCAGCTTGGCAGGGGCCCTTAGCTATGGCTACACCTTC | CASSLAGALSYGYTF
NA | NA | TRBJ1-2 | TRBV5-1 | TGCGCCAGCAGCACACGACAGTCTTCCGCTGGCTACACCTTC | CASSTRQSSAGYTF
NA | TRBD2 | TRBJ2-7 | TRBV27 | TGTGCCAGCAGCTGGGGGGGAAGGGGAGAGCAGTACTTC | CASSWGGRGEQYF
NA | TRBD2 | TRBJ2-7 | TRBV27 | TGTGCCAGCAGTTTAGGACTAGCGGGCTCCTACGAGCAGTACTTC | CASSLGLAGSYEQYF
NA | TRBD1 | TRBJ1-1 | TRBV18 | TGTGCCAGCTCACCCCAACCGGGACAGGGGAACACTGAAGCTTTCTTT | CASSPQPGQGNTEAFF
NA | NA | TRBJ1-5 | TRBV6-2/TRBV6-3 | TGTGCCAGCAGTTACACTCTTAGCAATCAGCCCCAGCATTTT | CASSYTLSNQPQHF
few | TRBD1 | TRBJ1-5 | TRBV7-3 | TGTGCCAGCAGCACCACAGGGGGCTCGGGGGAGCCCCAGCATTTT | CASSTTGGSGEPQHF
NA | TRBD1 | TRBJ2-1 | TRBV6-2/TRBV6-3 | TGTGCCAGCAGTTACTCCGGCAGGGGGAGGCAGTTCTTC | CASSYSGRGRQFF
NA | TRBD1 | TRBJ1-6 | TRBV2 | TGTGCCAGCAGTCCGACAGGGACGGGTTCACCCCTCCACTTT | CASSPTGTGSPLHF
NA | NA | TRBJ1-5 | TRBV29-1 | TGCAGCGTTCGGCAGGGTAGCAATCAGCCCCAGCATTTT | CSVRQGSNQPQHF
NA | NA | TRBJ1-1 | TRBV19 | TGTGCCAGCCTTCTAGGAGAGGGCAACACTGAAGCTTTCTTT | CASLLGEGNTEAFF
few | NA | TRBJ2-7 | TRBV27 | TGTGCCAGCATCTCCCTGAGGAGGGCCCACGAGCAGTACTTC | CASISLRRAHEQYF
NA | NA | TRBJ1-2 | TRBV5-6 | TGTGCCAGCAGCTTGGGGCAGGGCCATGGGAGGGCGGACGGCTACACCTTC | CASSLGQGHGRADGYTF
NA | TRBD2 | TRBJ2-1 | TRBV6-1 | TGTGCCAGCAGTGATAATAGCGGGAGCTCCTACAATGAGCAGTTCTTC | CASSDNSGSSYNEQFF
once | TRBD2 | TRBJ2-7 | TRBV5-1 | TGCGCCAGCAGCGCAAGACTAGCGGGAGGGATACGAACCTACGAGCAGTACTTC | CASSARLAGGIRTYEQYF
NA | TRBD1 | TRBJ2-1 | TRBV6-1 | TGTGCCAGCACTGAAGAGACAGGGGGGACCTACAATGAGCAGTTCTTC | CASTEETGGTYNEQFF
NA | NA | TRBJ1-5 | TRBV2 | TGTGCCAGCAGTGATACGGGGAATAGCAATCAGCCCCAGCATTTT | CASSDTGNSNQPQHF
NA | NA | TRBJ2-7 | TRBV7-2 | TGTGCCAGCAGCTTAGCGGGAGGAGACCTCTACGAGCAGTACTTC | CASSLAGGDLYEQYF
NA | TRBD1 | TRBJ1-1 | TRBV5-1 | TGCGCCAGCAGCCCTGGGACAGCAGCTATGAACACTGAAGCTTTCTTT | CASSPGTAAMNTEAFF
NA | NA | TRBJ2-1 | TRBV13 | TGTGCCAGCAGCTTCGGCCGGGGTCTTGAGCAGTTCTTC | CASSFGRGLEQFF
NA | NA | TRBJ2-6 | TRBV30 | TGTGCCTGGAGTGTACTCAGGCGCTCTGGGGCCAACGTCCTGACTTTC | CAWSVLRRSGANVLTF
NA | TRBD2 | TRBJ2-5 | TRBV2 | TGTGCCAGCAGCCGACTAGCGGGCGGGTACCAAGAGACCCAGTACTTC | CASSRLAGGYQETQYF
NA | NA | TRBJ2-5 | TRBV7-8 | TGTGCCAGCAGCTTACCGGCACTCAGGGAGACCCAGTACTTC | CASSLPALRETQYF
NA | TRBD2 | TRBJ2-2 | TRBV28 | TGTGCCAGCAGGTTAGCGGGAGGGCCGACCGGGGAGCTGTTTTTT | CASRLAGGPTGELFF
once | TRBD2 | TRBJ2-7 | TRBV30 | TGTGTCTGGGCTGGGACTAGCGGGTTAAGGCAGTACTTC | CVWAGTSGLRQYF
once | NA | TRBJ2-5 | TRBV9 | TGTGCCAGCAGGTGGCCCCGAGGTGCGACCCAGTACTTC | CASRWPRGATQYF